The 15 T cell receptor beta chains given below trace back to one sample, sequenced in a study of blood T cell repertoires in COVID-19. Some clones are missing from TCRdb's copy, which holds only in-frame ones; the method was immunoSEQ multiplex PCR. The sample contains 150,000 to 250,000 clones, about 95% of which appear only once. Sequenced sample: peripheral blood. Source of these receptors: a man aged 30 to 45 with COVID-19, enrolled during active disease.

The J gene is TRBJ1-3, the V gene TRBV19; D possibly corresponds to TRBD1 (6 bases). The germline gives CDR1 LNHDA, CDR2 SQIVND (reference sequence). V was shortened by 2 bases and J by 0 bases, with 8 bases between the two germline ends. The CDR3 sequence is 15 residues long. This CDR3 reads CASSIRGSSGNTIYF. The CDR3 DNA reads as TGTGCCAGTAGTATAAGGGGGAGCTCTGGAAACACCATATATTTT.

V is TRBV9 and J is TRBJ1-1; 7 positions match TRBD1. Germline lookup yields CDR1 SGDLS and CDR2 YYNGEE. V lost 4 bases, J lost 5 bases, and 11 bases stayed unmatched. The CDR3 length is 15 residues. The DNA of the CDR3 is TGTGCCAGCAGCCGTCGTATCACAGGGGTAACTGAAGCTTTCTTT. This translates into CASSRRITGVTEAFF.

The chain combines TRBV11-2 with TRBJ1-1; D is perhaps TRBD1 (6 bases). Germline CDR1 reads SGHAT; CDR2 reads FQNNGV. The CDR3 is 13 amino acids. The ends were cut back, 6 bases at V and 5 bases at J, with 13 bases in the middle. The CDR3 DNA reads as TGTGCCAGCAGAGCGGGGGCAAGGACTGAAGCTTTCTTT. This encodes CASRAGARTEAFF.

This chain links TRBV2 with TRBJ2-3; 8 nucleotides line up with TRBD2. CDR3 length equals 15 residues. V was pared by 8 bases and J by 3 bases, with 10 bases of the junction left unmatched. The germline gives CDR1 SNHLY, CDR2 FYNNEI. The CDR3 here is CASDSGGASTDTQYF. CDR3 nucleotide sequence: TGTGCCAGCGACTCCGGGGGGGCATCTACAGATACGCAGTATTTT.

This sequence joins TRBV13 and TRBJ1-1; 10 bases align to TRBD1. V lost 6 bases and J lost 3; bases outside the gene matches: 4. This CDR3 is 14 amino acids long. CDR1 PRHDT and CDR2 FYEKMQ come from the germline V gene (reference sequence). The CDR3 sequence is CASSSTGGDTEAFF. DNA for the CDR3: TGTGCCAGCAGTTCGACAGGGGGCGACACTGAAGCTTTCTTT.

The V call is TRBV27, the J call TRBJ2-1; 12 bases are a match to TRBD1. The CDR3 is made up of 15 amino acids. Trimming removed 6 bases from V and 7 bases from J; junction bases left unmatched: 7. Germline V gene lookup returns CDR1 MNHEY and CDR2 SMNVEV (reference sequence). CDR3 region: CASSLGTGGLNEQFF. The CDR3 nucleotides are TGTGCCAGCAGCCTCGGGACAGGGGGCTTAAATGAGCAGTTCTTC.

The rearrangement uses TRBV7-2 and TRBJ2-3; D not certain. Germline CDR1 SGHTA, CDR2 FQGNSA. Trimming left V 5 bases short and J 1 base short, with 10 bases between. There are 14 residues in the CDR3. CDR3 coding DNA: TGTGCCAGCAGCACCATGCAGGGCACAGATACGCAGTATTTT. This sequence encodes CASSTMQGTDTQYF. The variable domain in full, with the rest retrieved from reference TRBV7-2 and TRBJ2-3, is GAGVSQSPSNKVTEKGKDVELRCDPISGHTALYWYRQSLGQGLEFLIYFQGNSAPDKSGLPSDRFSAERTGGSVSTLTIQRTQQEDSAVYLCASSTMQGTDTQYFGPGTRLTVL.

The V call is TRBV7-9, the J call TRBJ2-5; 10 nucleotides line up with TRBD2. Trimming took 2 bases from V and 0 from J; bases not matched to a gene: 6. Germline V gives CDR1 SEHNR, CDR2 FQNEAQ (reference sequence). This CDR3 contains 17 residues. CDR3 nucleotides: TGTGCCAGCAGCTTAACTCGGACTAGCGGTGACCAAGAGACCCAGTACTTC. It specifies CASSLTRTSGDQETQYF.

The DNA of the CDR3 is TGTGCCAGCAGTGAGGGGCAGGTTTTATACAACGAGCAGTACTTC. It encodes CASSEGQVLYNEQYF. The chain combines TRBV6-1 with TRBJ2-7, with D possibly TRBD1 on 5 matching bases. CDR1 is MNHNS, CDR2 SASEGT, per germline. The CDR3 sequence is 15 residues long. Between the trimmed V and J ends, which lost 3 bases and 5 bases, there was a span of 17 bases.

The chain joins TRBV2 to TRBJ1-1, with a tentative D call TRBD1 (6 bases). Germline CDR1 SNHLY, CDR2 FYNNEI. CDR3 length: 11 residues. V lost 7 bases, J lost 6 bases, and 9 bases lay in between. The CDR3 DNA reads TGTGCCAGCAACTACAGGGCTGAAGCTTTCTTT. Translating gives CASNYRAEAFF.

The chain carries TRBV5-1 and TRBJ2-1; maybe TRBD1 (6 bases). The germline gives CDR1 SGHRS, CDR2 YFSETQ. This CDR3 has 12 residues. V dropped 1 base and J dropped 13 bases, with 12 bases sitting between them. In DNA form, the CDR3 reads TGCGCCAGCAGCTTGTACCGGACAGAACAGTTCTTC. Protein: CASSLYRTEQFF.

The rearrangement uses TRBV6-2 or TRBV6-3 and TRBJ2-2; D perhaps matches TRBD1 (5 bases). Germline CDR1 reads MNHEY; CDR2 reads SVGEGT. The CDR3 extends over 17 amino acids. Trimming shortened V by 8 bases and J by 3 bases, and 22 bases separated the two germline ends. CDR3 residues: CASGQTFDRLHTGELFF. CDR3 DNA sequence: TGTGCCAGCGGCCAGACCTTTGACAGACTCCACACCGGGGAGCTGTTTTTT.

The chain joins TRBV12-5 to TRBJ1-4; TRBD1 agrees at 7 bases. CDR1 and CDR2 (germline): LGHNT, FRNRAP. CDR3 size: 14 residues. The V gene end was trimmed by 5 bases and the J gene end by 3 bases; junction bases not matched to a gene: 3. The CDR3 is CASGPGQPNEKLFF. CDR3 DNA: TGTGCTAGTGGTCCGGGACAGCCTAATGAAAAACTGTTTTTT.

The chain uses TRBV19 and TRBJ1-1; 7 nucleotides align to TRBD1. After removal of 5 bases from V and 9 bases from J, the junction contained 9 bases not matched to a gene. There are 13 residues in the CDR3. The germline CDR1 and CDR2 sequences are LNHDA and SQIVND (reference sequence). DNA for the CDR3: TGTGCCAGTAGTCAAACAGGGGTTGCGAAAGCTTTCTTT. Translated, it gives CASSQTGVAKAFF. Together with reference TRBV19 and TRBJ1-1, the CDR3 gives the full variable domain: DGGITQSPKYLFRKEGQNVTLSCEQNLNHDAMYWYRQDPGQGLRLIYYSQIVNDFQKGDIAEGYSVSREKKESFPLTVTSAQKNPTAFYLCASSQTGVAKAFFGQGTRLTVV.

The rearrangement links TRBV19 to TRBJ1-3; a weak D match, TRBD1 (5 bases). The CDR3 extends over 13 amino acids. The V end lost 5 bases, the J end lost 6 bases, and 11 bases lay between the germline ends. Per germline, CDR1 LNHDA and CDR2 SQIVND (reference sequence). CDR3 DNA sequence: TGTGCCAGTAGTGTGACAGCCGCAAACACCATATATTTT. Translation gives CASSVTAANTIYF.